The present T cell receptor beta chain was sequenced within a study of blood T cell repertoires in COVID-19. Study summary: Specimens from acute and convalescent COVID-19 originated in the United States, Italy and Spain.

Sequenced by immunoSEQ multiplex PCR; TCRdb stores in-frame clones only, minus some. The table lists some 180,000 clones, around 76% of them singletons, with more than 6.5% in the top ten. CDR3 length equals 17 residues. CDR1 and CDR2 (germline): KGHSH, LQKENI. J gave up 1 base and V 3 bases, and 11 bases lay outside the gene matches. V gene TRBV18 combines with J gene TRBJ2-5; 7 bases are shared with TRBD2. Specimen: peripheral blood. The receptor was derived from a woman in her 50s with active or convalescent COVID-19. CDR3 DNA sequence: TGTGCCAGCTCACCGCCCGGTCTAGCGGCACTCCAAGAGACCCAGTACTTC. The encoded protein is CASSPPGLAALQETQYF.